These T cell receptor beta chains were read from a single sample in a study of T cells in Graves' hyperthyroidism and ophthalmopathy. TCRdb reprocessed the multiplex PCR reads with MiXCR, giving one entry per CDR3 protein. The table lists roughly 550,000 distinct CDR3 sequences, 15% to 20% of them singletons. The specimen sequenced was blood. The receptors here all came from a woman aged 30 to 39 with Graves' ophthalmopathy. Both conserved end residues are part of each CDR3. D genes are given only for firm matches. Expanded clones get a size class; other rows say once, few or many, or leave the size out.

j_call v_call d_call clone_size cdr3_nt cdr3_aa
TRBJ2-5 TRBV24-1 . few TGTGCCACCAGTTCGACCAGGGACTTTGGGGAGACCCAGTACTTC CATSSTRDFGETQYF
TRBJ1-1 TRBV6-2/TRBV6-3 . many TGTGCCAGCAAACAGGATGGGAGCACTGAAGCTTTCTTT CASKQDGSTEAFF
TRBJ1-5 TRBV6-1 . many TGTGCCAGCAGTTCTCAAAAAACATGGGTGGATCAGCCCCAGCATTTT CASSSQKTWVDQPQHF
TRBJ2-7 TRBV10-3 TRBD2 . TGTGCCATCAGTGGGGCGGGAGGGACCTACGAGCAGTACTTC CAISGAGGTYEQYF
TRBJ2-5 TRBV7-2 . many TGTGCCAGCAGCTTAGGGTTGGGGAAAAGTAAAGAGACCCAGTACTTC CASSLGLGKSKETQYF
TRBJ1-1 TRBV7-2 . many TGTGCCAGCAGCCTAGACTGGTCCTTTATGAACACTGAAGCTTTCTTT CASSLDWSFMNTEAFF
TRBJ1-5 TRBV18 . many TGTGCCAGCTCACCTTACGTTAAAAAGGGCAATCAGCCCCAGCATTTT CASSPYVKKGNQPQHF
TRBJ2-2 TRBV30 TRBD1 many TGTGCCTGGAGTAACCGGGACAGGAACACCGGGGAGCTGTTTTTT CAWSNRDRNTGELFF
TRBJ2-1 TRBV28 TRBD2 . TGTGCCAGCAGTCCAGCGGGAATCAACAATGAGCAGTTCTTC CASSPAGINNEQFF
TRBJ2-1 TRBV6-1 TRBD2 . TGTGCCAGCAAGACGGGGGGGGGGCGGGAGCAGTTCTTC CASKTGGGREQFF
TRBJ1-1 TRBV4-1 . once TGCGCCAGCAGCCTGCGGGCCGACGGGAACACTGAAGCTTTCTTT CASSLRADGNTEAFF
TRBJ2-2 TRBV20-1 . . TGCAGTGCTAGAGGTGGGCCCAACACCGGGGAGCTGTTTTTT CSARGGPNTGELFF
TRBJ2-5 TRBV4-2 TRBD2 many TGTGCCAGCAGCCAAGATAGGAGTAGCGGGGAGACCCAGTACTTC CASSQDRSSGETQYF
TRBJ1-6 TRBV20-1 . . TGCAGTGCTAGAAGAGGCGTGAGTTCACCCCTCCACTTT CSARRGVSSPLHF
TRBJ2-5 TRBV5-1 . many TGCGCCAGCAGCTTGTGGGACACAGATGTACTATCCTCCTTAGAGACCCAGTACTTC CASSLWDTDVLSSLETQYF
TRBJ1-1 TRBV30 . many TGTGCCTGGACTACGTTGACTGAAGCTTTCTTT CAWTTLTEAFF
TRBJ2-1 TRBV6-2/TRBV6-3 TRBD2 few TGTGCCAGCAACAAGCGGGAGGAATACAATGAGCAGTTCTTC CASNKREEYNEQFF
TRBJ2-1 TRBV28 . many TGTGCCAGCAGAGGACTCGTCAGAGGCGGTGAGCAGTTCTTC CASRGLVRGGEQFF
TRBJ2-5 TRBV20-1 TRBD2 many TGCAGTGCGCCGCGCGGAGCGGGGGGAGAGACCCAGTACTTC CSAPRGAGGETQYF
TRBJ2-1 TRBV6-2/TRBV6-3 TRBD2 many TGTGCCAGCAGTTACCCCCCTGGGTCGGGAGGGCGTGAGCAGTTCTTC CASSYPPGSGGREQFF
TRBJ2-1 TRBV28 . many TGTGCCAGCAGTTTAGAAGAGTGGCGACCTAATGAGCAGTTCTTC CASSLEEWRPNEQFF
TRBJ2-3 TRBV5-1 . . TGCGCCAGCAGCATTAGACAGCCCCCAGATACGCAGTATTTT CASSIRQPPDTQYF